This TCR beta chain was identified during a study of identical twins. Germline values: CDR1 SGHNT, CDR2 YENEEA. Trimming at V came to 3 bases and at J to 2 bases, leaving 7 bases not matched to a gene. The length of the CDR3 is 17 residues. In its sample, this clonotype was seen a few times. Its antigen is unidentified. Study observations and caveats: Fewer insertions characterized abundant cord blood beta clonotypes, whereas memory repertoires showed none. For out-of-frame beta sequences, excess twin sharing was weaker.

TCRdb independently ran MiXCR on the 5' RACE reads; one entry per CDR3 protein. The data contain some 710,000 distinct CDR3 sequences, 6.1% of them singletons. The J gene is TRBJ2-1, the V gene TRBV11-3; 10 positions match TRBD2. This receptor was obtained from a man in his late teens or twenties in good health. The sequencing input was naive T cells sorted from blood. The CDR3 loop is CASSFSLGTSAYNEQFF. The CDR3, as DNA: TGTGCCAGCAGCTTTTCGCTTGGGACTAGCGCCTACAATGAGCAGTTCTTC.